One TCR beta chain is described in this entry. No antigen is known for it. The CDR3 loop spans 16 amino acids. The J segment lost 8 bases and the V segment lost 4 bases, leaving 8 bases of the junction unmatched. Germline V gives CDR1 GTSNPN, CDR2 SVGIG (reference sequence). Sample-barcoded 5' priming and a J-beta primer mix drove a second PCR of roughly 6 to 12 cycles. TCRdb reprocessed the 5' RACE reads via MiXCR and lists one record per CDR3 protein. The profile shows around 1,500,000 distinct CDR3 sequences, 28% of them singletons. This record comes from a study of blood T cells in healthy people across ages. Study findings and constraints: Unsorted PBMCs blocked a conclusive comparison of naive and antigen-experienced cells.

Per sample, a minimum of 6.5 million PBMCs were isolated. The source material was blood. This clonotype was obtained from a woman aged 25 to 45 in good health. The chain uses TRBV30 and TRBJ2-1, with 16 bases matching TRBD2. CDR3 protein: CAWTGTSGRAFDEQFF. The CDR3 DNA reads TGTGCCTGGACCGGGACTAGCGGGAGGGCCTTTGATGAGCAGTTCTTC.